This record covers a single TCR beta chain. Its matching antigen is unknown. This specimen comes from a study of cytomegalovirus exposure and HLA in healthy donors. Study as a whole: Unique TCR beta sequences numbering 120 million or so came from 150 million to 200 million T cells in an earlier analysis. Points from the study as a whole: Prior analysis indicated that the majority of TCR beta V segments exhibited productivity approximately 87% or approximately 30% of the time.

With 60 Vbeta and 13 Jbeta primers, the PCR was carried out. Produced via immunoSEQ multiplex PCR; TCRdb's table is partial and in-frame only. Seen here are 140,000 to 150,000 clones, about four fifths observed once, and the top ten hold more than 4%. Samples came from healthy bone marrow donors. The CDR3 extends over 15 amino acids. Germline CDR1 reads LNHDA; CDR2 reads SQIVND (reference sequence). Unmatched junction bases numbered 1, after V lost 7 bases and J lost 1 base. This TCR was recovered from a woman aged 40 to 55 in good health and CMV-seropositive. What was sequenced was PBMCs. V gene TRBV19 combines with J gene TRBJ2-3, with TRBD2 matching 14 bases. As DNA, the CDR3 is TGTGCCAGTACGGGACTAGCGGGGGGCACAGATACGCAGTATTTT. Translation gives CASTGLAGGTDTQYF.